The rows below give T cell receptor beta chains drawn from one sample of a study of blood T cell repertoires in COVID-19. This table comes from immunoSEQ multiplex PCR, and its TCRdb copy is limited to in-frame clones, with some not included. The data contain nearly 200,000 clones, over 75% of them singletons. Sequencing was done on a sample of peripheral blood. The receptors were sampled from a middle-aged woman who had recovered from COVID-19. CDR3s include the opening cysteine and the closing phenylalanine or tryptophan. A D gene is named only where the DNA matches it firmly. Where a row states a size, it is once, few, many or the class of an expanded clone; other rows omit it.

clone_size	d_call	j_call	v_call	cdr3_nt	cdr3_aa
NA	TRBD1	TRBJ2-5	TRBV5-5	TGTGCCAGCAGCTTGGGACAGGGGGAAGAGACCCAGTACTTC	CASSLGQGEETQYF
NA	TRBD1	TRBJ2-3	TRBV19	TGTGCCAGTAGGATAGACAGGGATGGCACAGATACGCAGTATTTT	CASRIDRDGTDTQYF
NA	TRBD1	TRBJ1-4	TRBV3-1/TRBV3-2	TGTGCCAGCAGCCGGGGACAGGTGGGACTGTTTTTT	CASSRGQVGLFF
NA	TRBD1	TRBJ2-7	TRBV13	TGTGCCAGCAGCTTAAGGACAGGTTTCCTCGAGCAGTACTTC	CASSLRTGFLEQYF
once	NA	TRBJ2-7	TRBV3-1/TRBV3-2	TGTGCCAGCAGCCAAGTCGGGGAGCAGTACTTC	CASSQVGEQYF
NA	NA	TRBJ1-5	TRBV6-5	TGTGCCAGCAGTTACGGTCGGGGGGGTCAGCCCCAGCATTTT	CASSYGRGGQPQHF
NA	NA	TRBJ2-1	TRBV15	TGTGCCACCAGCAGAGATAAAATATACAATGAGCAGTTCTTC	CATSRDKIYNEQFF
NA	NA	TRBJ2-2	TRBV7-9	TGTGCCAGCAGCTTCGGCACAGACACCGGGGAGCTGTTTTTT	CASSFGTDTGELFF
NA	TRBD2	TRBJ2-1	TRBV28	TGTGCCAGCACCCCCCTCGCGGGAGGGACTAGGAGCTCCTACAATGAGCAGTTCTTC	CASTPLAGGTRSSYNEQFF
NA	NA	TRBJ2-1	TRBV29-1	TGCAGCGTGGGGGGGGACACTTACAATGAGCAGTTCTTC	CSVGGDTYNEQFF
NA	NA	TRBJ1-2	TRBV7-2	TGTGCCAGCAGCTCGGGCACAGGAGACTATGGCTACACCTTC	CASSSGTGDYGYTF
NA	TRBD1	TRBJ2-4	TRBV18	TGTGCCAGCTCTCCTACTTGGGACAGCCCCGACATTCAGTACTTC	CASSPTWDSPDIQYF
once	NA	TRBJ2-4	TRBV5-1	TGCGCCAGCAGCTTTGAGGGGGACCGAATTCAGTACTTC	CASSFEGDRIQYF
NA	TRBD2	TRBJ2-3	TRBV20-1	TGCAGTGCTAGTCCCGCTAGCGGAACAGATACGCAGTATTTT	CSASPASGTDTQYF
NA	NA	TRBJ2-5	TRBV10-2	TGCGCCAGCAGTGAAAGCGTCGGGCGGGGCCAAGAGACCCAGTACTTC	CASSESVGRGQETQYF
once	NA	TRBJ1-5	TRBV3-1/TRBV3-2	TGTGCCAGCAGCCAAGATATCGGCAATCAGCCCCAGCATTTT	CASSQDIGNQPQHF
NA	NA	TRBJ1-1	TRBV18	TGTGCCAGCTCACCCCGGACAGATATGAACACTGAAGCTTTCTTT	CASSPRTDMNTEAFF
NA	TRBD1	TRBJ2-3	TRBV5-1	TGCGCCAGCAGCTCCTCAGGGGGCGTTGGCACAGATACGCAGTATTTT	CASSSSGGVGTDTQYF
few	NA	TRBJ1-1	TRBV5-3	TGTGCCAGAAACCGACCCGGGGGGGCTGGAACTGAAGCTTTCTTT	CARNRPGGAGTEAFF
NA	NA	TRBJ1-2	TRBV18	TGTGCCAGCTCAGCTGAGGATGGCTACACCTTC	CASSAEDGYTF
NA	TRBD1	TRBJ1-3	TRBV27	TGTGCCAGCAAAGACCCGGGACAGGGCTCTGGAAACACCATATATTTT	CASKDPGQGSGNTIYF
NA	NA	TRBJ1-1	TRBV9	TGTGCCAGCAGCTTCCGAGGGGGGAACACTGAAGCTTTCTTT	CASSFRGGNTEAFF
NA	NA	TRBJ2-2	TRBV4-1	TGCGCCAGCAGCCAAGATTCTGAGGCGGTGCGACCGAACGCCGGGGAGCTGTTTTTT	CASSQDSEAVRPNAGELFF
NA	TRBD2	TRBJ2-4	TRBV3-1/TRBV3-2	TGTGCCAGCAGCCAAGGCGCGGGAGAGAACATTCAGTACTTC	CASSQGAGENIQYF
NA	NA	TRBJ1-5	TRBV7-2	TGTGCCAGCAGTCCCCAGGGCTCGGATCAGCCCCAGCATTTT	CASSPQGSDQPQHF
NA	TRBD2	TRBJ2-7	TRBV28	TGTGCCAGCAGTTTGGCTAGCGGGAGAGGCGAGCAGTACTTC	CASSLASGRGEQYF
NA	TRBD2	TRBJ2-1	TRBV7-9	TGTGCCAGCAGCTTAGTGGCGGGAGAGCCCCTGTTCTTC	CASSLVAGEPLFF
NA	NA	TRBJ1-1	TRBV30	TGTGCCTGGAGTGTACACAGTTCGAACACTGAAGCTTTCTTT	CAWSVHSSNTEAFF
NA	NA	TRBJ2-6	TRBV5-8	TGTGCCAGCAGCTTGGCCTGGGGCGCTGGGGCCAACGTCCTGACTTTC	CASSLAWGAGANVLTF
NA	TRBD2	TRBJ2-3	TRBV18	TGTGCCAGCTCACCACTTATACTAGCGAGCACAGATACGCAGTATTTT	CASSPLILASTDTQYF
NA	TRBD2	TRBJ2-7	TRBV28	TGTGCCAGCAGTTTATCCTTCGGGACTAGCGGGACGTACGAGCAGTACTTC	CASSLSFGTSGTYEQYF
NA	TRBD2	TRBJ2-1	TRBV7-2	TGTGCCAGCAGCCGCGTCGCTAGCGGGAGTGTATATGAGCAGTTCTTC	CASSRVASGSVYEQFF
NA	NA	TRBJ1-2	TRBV21-1	TGTGCCAGCAGCACGGGACCGGCGGGAGGCTACACCTTC	CASSTGPAGGYTF
NA	NA	TRBJ1-1	TRBV18	TGTGCCAGCTCATCGACGACAGGTGAAGCTTTCTTT	CASSSTTGEAFF
NA	TRBD2	TRBJ2-5	TRBV11-2	TGTGCCAGCAGCTTAGGGACTAGCGGGAGTCAAGAGACCCAGTACTTC	CASSLGTSGSQETQYF
NA	NA	TRBJ1-4	TRBV7-2	TGTGCCAGCAGCCTAGGGCCCTATGAAAAACTGTTTTTT	CASSLGPYEKLFF
NA	NA	TRBJ1-5	TRBV27	TGTGCCAGCAGTTTATCAGGGTCCGGCGGGAGGAATCAGCCCCAGCATTTT	CASSLSGSGGRNQPQHF
NA	NA	TRBJ2-1	TRBV5-1	TGCGCCAGCAGCTTCCAGGCAGGGATGGTTGGCGATGAGCAGTTCTTC	CASSFQAGMVGDEQFF
NA	NA	TRBJ1-4	TRBV28	TGTGCCAGCAGACAGGGAGGGGAAAAACTGTTTTTT	CASRQGGEKLFF
NA	NA	TRBJ1-2	TRBV24-1	TGTGCCACCAGTGATTTATCCGGGTTTGGTGGCTACACCTTC	CATSDLSGFGGYTF
NA	NA	TRBJ1-4	TRBV6-1	TGTGCCAGCAGTGGACGGGTTGGAGGGTCTAATGAAAAACTGTTTTTT	CASSGRVGGSNEKLFF
NA	TRBD1	TRBJ2-2	TRBV7-9	TGTGCCAGCAGCACAGGGGGTTGGGAGCTGTTTTTT	CASSTGGWELFF
NA	NA	TRBJ2-3	TRBV21-1	TGTGCCAGCAGCAAAGTAGAGCGGCTCACAGATACGCAGTATTTT	CASSKVERLTDTQYF
NA	TRBD1	TRBJ2-7	TRBV6-6	TGTGCCAGCAGTTACAATGGGACAGGGTCCTACGAGCAGTACTTC	CASSYNGTGSYEQYF
few	NA	TRBJ2-7	TRBV5-1	TGCGCCAGCAACTTCGGGACTCAAGCGGCGGACGAGCAGTACTTC	CASNFGTQAADEQYF
NA	TRBD2	TRBJ2-1	TRBV19	TGTGCCAGTAGTACGGGACTAGCGGGGAATGAGCAGTTCTTC	CASSTGLAGNEQFF
NA	NA	TRBJ1-1	TRBV7-9	TGTGCCAGCAGCCGACAGAACACTGAAGCTTTCTTT	CASSRQNTEAFF
NA	NA	TRBJ2-3	TRBV19	TGTGCCAGTAGTATCTCGTATAGCACAGATACGCAGTATTTT	CASSISYSTDTQYF
NA	TRBD2	TRBJ2-1	TRBV5-1	TGCGCCAGCAGCTTGGACACTAGCGGGAGGGCGAATGAGCAGTTCTTC	CASSLDTSGRANEQFF
NA	NA	TRBJ1-1	TRBV11-3	TGTGCCAGCAGCTTTCATACAAGCACTGAAGCTTTCTTT	CASSFHTSTEAFF
NA	TRBD1	TRBJ1-5	TRBV6-5	TGTGCCAGCAGATGGACAGGGGATAGCAATCAGCCCCAGCATTTT	CASRWTGDSNQPQHF
NA	TRBD2	TRBJ2-1	TRBV5-8	TGTGCCAGCAGCGCCGCTAGCGGGAGATCCTACAATGAGCAGTTCTTC	CASSAASGRSYNEQFF
NA	NA	TRBJ2-3	TRBV2	TGTGCCAGCAGTCTGGACTACGACACAGATACGCAGTATTTT	CASSLDYDTDTQYF